Presented here are 29 T cell receptor beta chains from one specimen sequenced in a study of T-cell memory formation after mild COVID-19. MiXCR, run by TCRdb on the 5' RACE reads, gives a single entry per CDR3 protein. The sample consists of around 100,000 distinct CDR3 sequences, about a fifth of them appearing once. The sequenced sample consisted of PBMCs or a T cell subset sorted from them (not recorded which). The receptors shown here come from a man younger than 30 who had mild COVID-19 (a few samples of this study predate the infection). Cell type and time point are not known.

V usage is TRBV12-3 or TRBV12-4 and J usage is TRBJ2-3; 7 bases agree with TRBD2. CDR3 length: 14 amino acids. V shed 4 bases, J shed 6 bases, and the junction held 7 bases outside the gene matches. In DNA, the CDR3 is TGTGCCAGCAGTTCGGGACTACGCGCGGATACGCAGTATTTT. Translated: CASSSGLRADTQYF.

The V gene is TRBV7-9, the J gene TRBJ1-4; weak D call: TRBD1 (5 bases). Between the trimmed V and J ends, which lost 6 bases and 0 bases, there was a span of 8 bases. Germline assignment: CDR1 SEHNR and CDR2 FQNEAQ (reference sequence). The CDR3 spans 14 residues. The CDR3 bases are TGTGCCAGCAGTGGGGCTTCAACTAATGAAAAACTGTTTTTT. Translating it yields CASSGASTNEKLFF.

The rearrangement links TRBV27 to TRBJ1-5; D might be TRBD1 (5 bases). The CDR3 sequence is 13 residues long. The germline V gene has CDR1 MNHEY and CDR2 SMNVEV (reference sequence). The V gene lost 4 bases and the J gene lost 7 bases, with 11 bases spanning the gap. CDR3 protein: CASSSHRGQPQHF. The CDR3 region has the DNA TGTGCCAGCAGTTCTCACCGGGGGCAGCCCCAGCATTTT.

The chain has TRBV9 and TRBJ2-3; TRBD1 matches 9 bases. The length of the CDR3 is 16 residues. Germline values: CDR1 SGDLS, CDR2 YYNGEE. Trimming at V came to 2 bases and at J to 4 bases, leaving 8 bases not matched to a gene. CDR3 coding DNA: TGTGCCAGCAGCGTTCGACAGGGGGATAATGCAGATACGCAGTATTTT. Residues: CASSVRQGDNADTQYF.

This sequence joins TRBV7-2 and TRBJ2-3; no reliable D call. V was pared by 3 bases and J by 4 bases, with 11 bases between. This CDR3 has 14 residues. Germline loops: CDR1 SGHTA, CDR2 FQGNSA. The CDR3 here is CASSFGYSADTQYF. The CDR3 DNA sequence: TGTGCCAGCAGCTTTGGTTACTCGGCAGATACGCAGTATTTT.

V usage is TRBV15 and J usage is TRBJ2-1; TRBD2 might be the D (6 bases). CDR1 and CDR2 (germline): LNHNV, YYDKDF (reference sequence). CDR3 length: 12 residues. Trimming removed 3 bases at V and 10 bases at J, with 10 bases between. The DNA of the CDR3 is TGTGCCACCAGCAGGGCGGGGAGCGAGCAGTTCTTC. The encoded protein is CATSRAGSEQFF. Combining the CDR3 with reference TRBV15 and TRBJ2-1 gives the whole variable domain DAMVIQNPRYQVTQFGKPVTLSCSQTLNHNVMYWYQQKSSQAPKLLFHYYDKDFNNEADTPDNFQSRRPNTSFCFLDIRSPGLGDTAMYLCATSRAGSEQFFGPGTRLTVL.

The sample holds one count of this clonotype. This rearrangement joins TRBV4-1 to TRBJ1-5; 12 nucleotides match TRBD1. CDR3 length equals 16 residues. Germline V gene data show CDR1 as MGHRA and CDR2 as YSYEKL. Unmatched junction bases numbered 7, after V lost 3 bases and J lost 7 bases. In nucleotides, the CDR3 is TGCGCCAGCAGCCAGGGGACAGGGGGCGCGTTACAGCCCCAGCATTTT. This codes for CASSQGTGGALQPQHF.

Details on this clonotype: The junction differs from germline at one of its ends, possibly a read error. The chain links TRBV11-3 to TRBJ2-1, with 7 bases that match TRBD2. CDR1 is SGHNT, CDR2 YENEEA, per germline. The CDR3 totals 13 residues. This CDR3 is CASSLGGRGEQFF. The CDR3 DNA reads TGCGCCAGCAGCCTCGGGGGGAGGGGTGAGCAGTTCTTC. Full variable domain (missing parts from reference TRBV11-3 and TRBJ2-1): EAGVVQSPRYKIIEKKQPVAFWCNPISGHNTLYWYLQNLGQGPELLIRYENEEAVDDSQLPKDRFSAERLKGVDSTLKIQPAELGDSAVYLCASSLGGRGEQFFGPGTRLTVL.

The chain combines TRBV7-2 with TRBJ2-7; 9 bases are a match to TRBD1. CDR1 SGHTA and CDR2 FQGNSA come from the germline V gene. The CDR3 is 17 amino acids. J was trimmed by 3 bases and V by 2 bases; bases with no gene match: 11. The CDR3 DNA follows: TGTGCCAGCAGCTTATCCACCCCGGGACAGGGTCTCTACGAGCAGTACTTC. Its translation: CASSLSTPGQGLYEQYF.

V is TRBV7-6 and J is TRBJ2-4; tentatively, D is TRBD1 (5 bases). This CDR3 comprises 13 residues. The germline CDR1 and CDR2 sequences are SGHVS and FNYEAQ. V was trimmed by 5 bases and J by 7 bases, leaving 12 bases between them. The CDR3 DNA follows: TGTGCCAGCAGCCCTACAGGTGGGAACATTCAGTACTTC. Protein sequence: CASSPTGGNIQYF.

The rearrangement links TRBV12-3 or TRBV12-4 to TRBJ1-2, with 7 bases aligning to TRBD1. With 8 bases clipped from V and 3 bases from J, the junction kept 3 bases outside the gene matches. The CDR3 extends over 12 amino acids. The chain's CDR3 is CASVGTDYGYTF. CDR3 bases: TGTGCCAGCGTTGGGACAGACTATGGCTACACCTTC.

In its sample, this clonotype was seen a few times. The chain employs TRBV4-1 and TRBJ2-3; 8 nucleotides agree with TRBD2. V shed 4 bases, J shed 0 bases, and the junction held 6 bases outside the gene matches. The CDR3 runs to 16 residues. The V gene's germline CDR1 is MGHRA and CDR2 YSYEKL. The CDR3 spells CASSLMGLGSTDTQYF. The CDR3 nucleotides are TGCGCCAGCAGCCTCATGGGACTAGGAAGCACAGATACGCAGTATTTT.

The chain uses TRBV6-5 and TRBJ2-5, with unresolved D. Trimming took off 0 bases at V and 5 bases at J, with 7 bases between the two ends. Germline V CDR1 and CDR2: MNHEY, SVGAGI. The CDR3 sequence is 13 residues long. Here the CDR3 reads CASSYSTSETQYF. The CDR3 nucleotides read TGTGCCAGCAGTTACTCGACTTCGGAGACCCAGTACTTC.

This chain joins TRBV2 and TRBJ2-1; D might be TRBD1 (6 bases). There are 13 residues in the CDR3. Trimming pared 6 bases from V and 8 bases from J, leaving 14 bases between. The germline V gene has CDR1 SNHLY and CDR2 FYNNEI. The CDR3, as DNA: TGTGCCAGCAGGAGGGGGTTCTTCGATGAGCAGTTCTTC. Its translation is CASRRGFFDEQFF.

V and J are TRBV5-1 and TRBJ2-7; D gene ambiguous. V gave up 5 bases and J gave up 1 base, with 13 bases separating them. The CDR3 loop spans 14 amino acids. Germline assignment: CDR1 SGHRS and CDR2 YFSETQ. The CDR3 bases are TGCGCCAGCAGTTACGGGCCGTATTCCTACGAGCAGTACTTC. Translation: CASSYGPYSYEQYF.

The J gene is TRBJ2-2, the V gene TRBV25-1, with D hard to call. V lost 5 bases to trimming and J lost 1 base, with 17 bases between them. CDR3 length: 17 residues. Germline loops: CDR1 MGHDK, CDR2 SYGVNS. DNA of the CDR3: TGTGCCAGCAGTCCACGGGCCCCCCCCGTGAACACCGGGGAGCTGTTTTTT. It codes for CASSPRAPPVNTGELFF.

This chain joins TRBV7-9 and TRBJ2-3; D is uncertain. Deletions cut 2 bases from V and 4 bases from J, with 13 bases between. The CDR3 sequence is 15 residues long. Germline V lookup: CDR1 SEHNR, CDR2 FQNEAQ (reference sequence). Written as DNA, the CDR3 is TGTGCCAGCAGCTTATCTGGCAGGTCAGCAGATACGCAGTATTTT. Residues: CASSLSGRSADTQYF.

The table lists this clonotype with a few counts. The chain combines TRBV12-3 or TRBV12-4 with TRBJ2-1; TRBD1 matches at 8 bases. CDR3 length equals 16 residues. V shed 6 bases, J shed 1 base, and the junction held 8 bases outside the gene matches. For the CDR3, the DNA is TGTGCCAGCAGCCCCGGACAGGGCTTTTCCTACAATGAGCAGTTCTTC. It is translated as CASSPGQGFSYNEQFF.

CDR3 bases: TGTGCCACCCTAGACGGGCAGGGGCAAAATCTCTACTATGGCTACACCTTC. Its protein is CATLDGQGQNLYYGYTF. The V gene is TRBV12-3 or TRBV12-4, the J gene TRBJ1-2, with D possibly TRBD1 on 6 matching bases. This CDR3 is built from 17 residues. The V end lost 10 bases, the J end lost 3 bases, and 27 bases lay between the germline ends.

Ten or more counts support this clonotype. The chain recombines TRBV4-1 with TRBJ2-7; D remains unclear. The germline V and J ends were trimmed by 1 base and 0 bases, with 7 bases remaining between them. The CDR3 totals 14 residues. The germline CDR1 and CDR2 sequences are MGHRA and YSYEKL. CDR3 region: CASSQVRSSYEQYF. The CDR3 DNA reads TGCGCCAGCAGCCAAGTGAGGTCCTCCTACGAGCAGTACTTC.

The chain has TRBV25-1 and TRBJ2-5; 9 positions agree with TRBD1. Germline-derived CDR1 and CDR2 are MGHDK and SYGVNS. V was clipped by 3 bases and J by 4 bases; unmatched bases: 3. This CDR3 region has 14 residues. The CDR3 bases are TGTGCCAGCAGTGAGATGGGACAGGGAGAGACCCAGTACTTC. Amino acid sequence: CASSEMGQGETQYF.

In this sample, this clonotype turned up once. The chain recombines TRBV4-1 with TRBJ2-3, with no clear D. This CDR3 is built from 15 residues. Germline values: CDR1 MGHRA, CDR2 YSYEKL. V was trimmed by 2 bases and J by 0 bases, leaving 9 bases between them. CDR3 DNA: TGCGCCAGCAGCCAAAGTGCGGTTAGCACAGATACGCAGTATTTT. This encodes CASSQSAVSTDTQYF.

This clonotype was seen a few times. The chain uses TRBV7-6 and TRBJ1-4; 9 bases line up with TRBD1. The trim removed 1 base at V and 12 bases at J, leaving 3 bases unmatched. Germline V lookup: CDR1 SGHVS, CDR2 FNYEAQ. There are 13 residues in the CDR3. CDR3 in DNA: TGTGCCAGCAGCTTAGACAGGGGGCAGGAACTGTTTTTT. Translation gives CASSLDRGQELFF.

The chain uses TRBV7-9 and TRBJ2-1, with 8 bases aligning to TRBD1. The V and J ends lost 2 bases and 6 bases, in that order; junction bases with no gene match: 6. Germline lookup yields CDR1 SEHNR and CDR2 FQNEAQ (reference sequence). The length of the CDR3 is 15 residues. The CDR3 region is CASSLTDRAFNEQFF. Here the CDR3 DNA reads TGTGCCAGCAGCTTAACGGACAGGGCATTCAATGAGCAGTTCTTC. The full variable domain, completed using reference TRBV7-9 and TRBJ2-1, is DTGVSQNPRHKITKRGQNVTFRCDPISEHNRLYWYRQTLGQGPEFLTYFQNEAQLEKSRLLSDRFSAERPKGSFSTLEIQRTEQGDSAMYLCASSLTDRAFNEQFFGPGTRLTVL.

This chain uses TRBV11-2 with TRBJ2-3; D call uncertain. The CDR3 consists of 15 residues. Trimming took off 0 bases at V and 2 bases at J, with 9 bases between the two ends. Germline lookup yields CDR1 SGHAT and CDR2 FQNNGV. The CDR3 protein is CASSLEGHYTDTQYF. CDR3 nucleotide sequence: TGTGCCAGCAGCTTAGAGGGTCATTACACAGATACGCAGTATTTT.

This clonotype was counted between two and nine times. J is TRBJ2-7 and V is TRBV10-3; 9 nucleotides line up with TRBD1. The CDR3 covers 14 residues. Trimming cost V 6 bases and J 6 bases; bases outside gene matches: 9. From germline, CDR1 is ENHRY and CDR2 SYGVKD. CDR3: CAIRDPGQGVEQYV. The CDR3 DNA follows: TGTGCCATCAGGGATCCGGGACAGGGTGTCGAGCAGTACGTC.

The gene calls are TRBV28 and TRBJ2-3; D gene ambiguous. Trimming shortened V by 2 bases and J by 1 base, and 7 bases separated the two germline ends. The length of the CDR3 is 14 residues. Per the germline V gene, CDR1 is MDHEN and CDR2 is SYDVKM. The CDR3 is CASSLGVGTDTQYF. CDR3 sequence (DNA): TGTGCCAGCAGTTTAGGGGTCGGCACAGATACGCAGTATTTT.

This clonotype turned up a few times. This chain links TRBV12-3 or TRBV12-4 with TRBJ2-2; D is possibly TRBD2 (5 bases). The germline V and J ends were trimmed by 1 base and 1 base, with 7 bases remaining between them. The CDR3 consists of 15 residues. The chain's CDR3 is CASSLVAGNTGELFF. The CDR3 DNA is TGTGCCAGCAGTTTAGTCGCGGGGAACACCGGGGAGCTGTTTTTT.

This chain links TRBV7-2 with TRBJ1-1, with D maybe TRBD1 (5 bases). The CDR3 is 15 residues long. V lost 5 bases, J lost 2 bases, and 15 bases lay in between. CDR1 is SGHTA and CDR2 is FQGNSA in the germline V gene. CDR3 in amino acids: CASSPGDGYNTEAFF. The CDR3 nucleotides read TGTGCCAGCAGCCCGGGGGACGGATACAACACTGAAGCTTTCTTT.